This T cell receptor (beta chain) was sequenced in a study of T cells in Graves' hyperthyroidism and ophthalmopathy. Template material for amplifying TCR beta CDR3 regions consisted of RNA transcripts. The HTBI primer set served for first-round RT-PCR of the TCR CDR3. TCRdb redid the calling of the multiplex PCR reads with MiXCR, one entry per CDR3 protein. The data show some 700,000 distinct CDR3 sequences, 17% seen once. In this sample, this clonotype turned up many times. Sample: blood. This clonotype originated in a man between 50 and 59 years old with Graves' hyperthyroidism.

The CDR3 bases are TGTGCCAGCAGTTTGTCGGGGGCCGCAGGAGATACGCAGTATTTT. Translation gives CASSLSGAAGDTQYF. This chain connects TRBV12-3 or TRBV12-4 to TRBJ2-3; TRBD1 or TRBD2 may be the D gene (6 bases each). The CDR3 length is 15 residues. The V end lost 3 bases, the J end lost 5 bases, and 15 bases lay between the germline ends.